Following are 15 T cell receptor beta chains from one sample sequenced in a study of cytotoxic CD8 clonotypes in ibrutinib-treated CLL (dated by TCRdb to the early 2020s). Library generation was performed with the immunoSEQ multiplex PCR assay. Drawn from immuneACCESS, this table holds only the in-frame rearrangements with V and J called that TCRdb kept. Clones are partly lost; checked studies trace under half to an unresolved V gene and leave the rest unexplained. For this sample there are 150,000 or so clones; around nine tenths appear just once. The ten most abundant clones make up about 2.9% of the sample. The meaning of the sample's time point label: progressive disease on ibrutinib. This specimen consisted of PBMCs, obtained at disease progression, from a patient treated with ibrutinib. These receptors were obtained from a human donor with chronic lymphocytic leukemia.

This chain uses TRBV7-2 with TRBJ2-7, with 12 bases fitting TRBD2. The CDR3 extends over 15 amino acids. Germline V gives CDR1 SGHTA, CDR2 FQGNSA. The V and J ends lost 5 bases and 4 bases, in that order; junction bases with no gene match: 6. The chain's CDR3 is CASSPRTSGIYEQYF. As DNA, the CDR3 is TGTGCCAGCAGCCCGCGGACTAGCGGGATTTACGAGCAGTACTTC. The whole variable domain, remainder taken from reference TRBV7-2 and TRBJ2-7, is GAGVSQSPSNKVTEKGKDVELRCDPISGHTALYWYRQSLGQGLEFLIYFQGNSAPDKSGLPSDRFSAERTGGSVSTLTIQRTQQEDSAVYLCASSPRTSGIYEQYFGPGTRLTVT.

The CDR3 loop reads CASSRAGGIAQPQHF. CDR3 DNA: TGTGCCAGCAGTCGGGCAGGGGGTATAGCTCAGCCCCAGCATTTT. This rearrangement joins TRBV6-5 to TRBJ1-5; 7 bases line up with TRBD1. The germline CDR1 and CDR2 sequences are MNHEY and SVGAGI. Trimming cost V 5 bases and J 6 bases; bases outside gene matches: 10. The CDR3 runs to 15 residues.

The table lists this clone with a few counts. The V call is TRBV5-1, the J call TRBJ2-1; D unclear. Trimming removed 0 bases at V and 6 bases at J, with 4 bases between. The CDR3 loop spans 12 amino acids. Germline CDR1 and CDR2: SGHRS and YFSETQ. CDR3 coding DNA: TGCGCCAGCAGCTTGGAGTTCAATGAGCAGTTCTTC. Translation gives CASSLEFNEQFF. Using reference TRBV5-1 and TRBJ2-1 for the parts outside the CDR3, the full variable domain is KAGVTQTPRYLIKTRGQQVTLSCSPISGHRSVSWYQQTPGQGLQFLFEYFSETQRNKGNFPGRFSGRQFSNSRSEMNVSTLELGDSALYLCASSLEFNEQFFGPGTRLTVL.

V and J are TRBV6-5 and TRBJ2-1; D not resolved. V was clipped by 7 bases and J by 4 bases, with 17 bases between them. Germline CDR1 is MNHEY and CDR2 is SVGAGI. The CDR3 extends over 15 amino acids. CDR3 sequence: CASTTIKFQYNEQFF. CDR3 coding DNA: TGTGCCAGCACTACGATCAAGTTTCAATACAATGAGCAGTTCTTC.

The rearrangement links TRBV4-1 to TRBJ2-5; no firm D call. The V end was cut by 0 bases, the J end by 9 bases, with 14 bases between. Germline V gene sequence: CDR1 MGHRA, CDR2 YSYEKL. The CDR3 runs 14 residues. CDR3 sequence reads: CASSQDRTLLAQYF. The CDR3 DNA sequence: TGCGCCAGCAGCCAAGACAGGACGCTCCTGGCCCAGTACTTC.

This clone has a handful of counts. The chain joins TRBV5-1 to TRBJ1-1; D is unresolved. Deletions cut 4 bases from V and 0 bases from J, with 7 bases between. Germline V CDR1 and CDR2: SGHRS, YFSETQ. CDR3 length: 13 residues. In DNA, the CDR3 is TGCGCCAGCAGCCATGACATGAACACTGAAGCTTTCTTT. Translated: CASSHDMNTEAFF.

The V gene is TRBV4-3, the J gene TRBJ2-1; D gene ambiguous. Trimming removed 1 base at V and 8 bases at J, with 12 bases between. The CDR3 spans 14 residues. The V gene's germline CDR1 is LGHNA and CDR2 YSLEER. CDR3 sequence reads: CASSQGPMADEQFF. DNA of the CDR3: TGCGCCAGCAGCCAAGGTCCAATGGCGGATGAGCAGTTCTTC.

The V and J genes are TRBV19 and TRBJ1-1; unclear D gene. The germline V and J ends were trimmed by 9 bases and 0 bases, with 20 bases remaining between them. The CDR3 has 16 residues. Germline V gene sequence: CDR1 LNHDA, CDR2 SQIVND (reference sequence). The CDR3 is CASRDTRQQLNTEAFF. CDR3 DNA: TGTGCCAGCCGGGATACTAGGCAGCAGCTGAACACTGAAGCTTTCTTT.

This sequence joins TRBV27 and TRBJ2-1; 8 bases line up with TRBD2. V was pared by 6 bases and J by 8 bases, with 9 bases of the junction left unmatched. CDR1 is MNHEY and CDR2 is SMNVEV in the germline V gene (reference sequence). The CDR3 is made up of 14 amino acids. The CDR3 sequence is CASRQAGVFDEQFF. The CDR3 DNA sequence: TGTGCCAGCAGGCAAGCGGGAGTCTTCGATGAGCAGTTCTTC.

The chain combines TRBV19 with TRBJ2-2; 10 positions agree with TRBD1. The CDR3 consists of 15 residues. The V gene's germline CDR1 is LNHDA and CDR2 SQIVND (reference sequence). Unmatched junction bases numbered 5, after V lost 7 bases and J lost 3 bases. In DNA, the CDR3 is TGTGCCAGTAAAACGGGACAGGGGTACACCGGGGAGCTGTTTTTT. This gives the protein CASKTGQGYTGELFF.

The CDR3 loop reads CASSVFGQGRSNQPQHF. The CDR3 DNA reads TGTGCCAGCAGTGTATTTGGACAGGGTCGGAGCAATCAGCCCCAGCATTTT. V usage is TRBV6-1 and J usage is TRBJ1-5, with 8 bases identical to TRBD1. This CDR3 region has 17 residues. In germline, CDR1 is MNHNS, CDR2 SASEGT. V dropped 4 bases and J dropped 1; count of bases not matched to a gene: 9.

A single count supports this clone. This chain uses TRBV5-1 with TRBJ2-1; 12 bases are a match to TRBD2. V shed 3 bases and J 0 bases; nucleotides not matched to a gene: 16. CDR1 is SGHRS and CDR2 is YFSETQ in the germline V gene. This CDR3 is built from 21 residues. Here the CDR3 DNA reads TGCGCCAGCAGCTCCCCTCCGGGACTAGCGGGCGGGGGGAGCTCCTACAATGAGCAGTTCTTC. Protein product: CASSSPPGLAGGGSSYNEQFF.

A single count supports this clone. CDR3 DNA sequence: TGTGCCTGGAGTGTACCGGGAGTAAGTGGCACAGATACGCAGTATTTT. It specifies CAWSVPGVSGTDTQYF. The chain couples TRBV30 to TRBJ2-3, with a tentative D call TRBD2 (6 bases). The length of the CDR3 is 16 residues. Germline V CDR1 and CDR2: GTSNPN, SVGIG (reference sequence). V gave up 0 bases and J gave up 1 base, with 14 bases separating them.

The V call is TRBV6-5, the J call TRBJ2-1; D gene uncertain. CDR1 is MNHEY and CDR2 is SVGAGI in the germline V gene. The CDR3 length is 16 residues. The V end was cut by 2 bases, the J end by 0 bases, with 11 bases between. This CDR3 is CASSYQLTSSYNEQFF. The CDR3 coding sequence is TGTGCCAGCAGTTACCAGCTAACGAGCTCCTACAATGAGCAGTTCTTC.

The chain links TRBV19 to TRBJ2-5, with TRBD2 identical over 10 bases. Germline values: CDR1 LNHDA, CDR2 SQIVND (reference sequence). CDR3 length: 15 amino acids. The V segment lost 5 bases and the J segment 4 bases; nucleotides outside the gene matches: 7. The CDR3 coding sequence is TGTGCCAGTAGTCACCCAGCGGGAGGGAGAGAGACCCAGTACTTC. Translation: CASSHPAGGRETQYF.